The TCR beta chain described here comes from a study of cytomegalovirus exposure and HLA in healthy donors. The PCR had 60 Vbeta and 13 Jbeta primers. Sequenced by immunoSEQ multiplex PCR; TCRdb stores in-frame clones only, minus some. Among fewer than 300,000 clones listed, just over 85% were seen once. With respect to this clone: As yet, its antigen is unknown.

Study-level findings and limits: Analysis performed later showed TCR beta chains linked to HLA being more clonally expanded than equally common others.

The sequence came from a middle-aged man in good health and CMV-seropositive. The sample consisted of PBMCs.

CDR3 region: CASSIGRGAAGFEQFF. CDR3 coding DNA: TGTGCCAGTAGTATAGGGCGGGGGGCAGCCGGGTTTGAGCAGTTCTTC. The rearrangement joins TRBV19 to TRBJ2-1; 8 bases align to TRBD2. V lost 1 base and J lost 9; bases outside the gene matches: 11. This CDR3 comprises 16 residues. Germline V gives CDR1 LNHDA, CDR2 SQIVND (reference sequence).